This TCR beta chain was documented in a study of T-cell reconstitution after alpha-beta-depleted transplantation in children (dated by TCRdb to between 2015 and 2016). About the investigation overall: The study quantitatively tracked T-cell immune reconstitution after TCRalphabeta/CD19-depleted allogeneic hematopoietic cell transplantation in children using TCR repertoire profiling.

The receptor library was made with PCR. Data came from an Illumina HiSeq 2500. To normalize quantification of the TCRbeta repertoire, the TCR libraries were built with molecular barcoding that relied on unique molecular identifiers. The raw public data were reprocessed by TCRdb itself: fastp quality trimming at Q25, MiXCR clonotype calling, in-frame beta chains only. Entries that share a CDR3 protein sequence are merged under the most common genes and DNA. The sample yields about 230,000 distinct CDR3 sequences; around 13% were counted once. About 2.4% of the sample rests with the top ten. In its sample, this clonotype was seen many times. Its antigen has not been determined. Per-base quality was not reported, and no clone a single base away is much larger than it. V has 5 bases trimmed and J has 7 bases trimmed; junction bases matching no gene number 6. The CDR3 contains 15 residues, cysteine and phenylalanine counted. Only the CDR3 portion is preserved as DNA: 45 bases, with reading frame beginning at the first base. The germline V gene yields SGHRS for CDR1 and YFSETQ for CDR2.

This TCR derives from a human donor who donated a stem cell graft to a child with acute lymphoblastic leukemia. Specimen: PBMCs from the stem cell graft donor, collected from the stem cell graft. Recombination connected TRBV5-1 to TRBJ2-1, and TRBD2 matches 13 of the central bases. The bases are TGCGCCAGCAGTCCGGGGACTAGCGGGGTAAATGAGCAGTTCTTC. Its protein reads: CASSPGTSGVNEQFF.